The clone carrying this T cell receptor beta chain occurred many times. The CDR3 totals 12 residues. V was cut by 2 bases and J by 6 bases, with 5 bases left in between. Germline V gives CDR1 SGDLS, CDR2 YYNGEE. Each CDR3 protein is one row after TCRdb ran MiXCR on the PCR reads. The sample lists 60,000 to 70,000 distinct CDR3 sequences, around a sixth occurring once. This sample is drawn from a study of molecular identifiers for immune sequencing clone quantification. The specimen sequenced was naive CD8+ T cells from blood, with Jurkat cell RNA spiked in. Subset meaning: FACS-sorted CD8+CD4-CCR7+CD45RA+ naive T cells. The V call is TRBV9, the J call TRBJ2-2; D ambiguous. The sequence was obtained from a human donor in good health. Some libraries in this study had Jurkat cell RNA spiked in. The CDR3 DNA follows: TGTGCCAGCAGCGTTAGTGCCGGGGAGCTGTTTTTT. Residues: CASSVSAGELFF. Based on the CDR3 plus reference TRBV9 and TRBJ2-2, the full variable domain is DSGVTQTPKHLITATGQRVTLRCSPRSGDLSVYWYQQSLDQGLQFLIQYYNGEERAKGNILERFSAQQFPDLHSELNLSSLELGDSALYFCASSVSAGELFFGEGSRLTVL.